This T cell receptor (beta chain) comes out of a study of shared clonotypes between healthy human individuals. Study-wide findings and caveats: Among the subsets, naive ones generally showed larger estimated richness than memory ones.

Note on this clone: Its antigen is unknown. In the same sample, other DNA sequences code for this CDR3.

Generated by immunoSEQ multiplex PCR, the TCRdb table keeps only in-frame clones and is missing some. The sample shows 550,000 to 800,000 clones, under 80% of them seen only once. The specimen sequenced was memory CD4+ T cells sorted from blood. Subset here: CD45RA-negative fraction. This receptor was identified in a woman under 40 in good health.

CDR3 DNA sequence: TGTGCCAGCTCACCGGGACTAGACAATGAGCAGTTCTTC. Residues: CASSPGLDNEQFF. This chain uses TRBV18 with TRBJ2-1; 8 bases match TRBD2. J was trimmed by 5 bases and V by 3 bases; bases with no gene match: 0. The CDR3 length is 13 residues. Germline V gives CDR1 KGHSH, CDR2 LQKENI.